This TCR beta chain was captured by sequencing in a study of cytomegalovirus exposure and HLA in healthy donors. General study results and limits: TCR beta sequences reportedly predicted most subjects' HLA-A and HLA-B alleles accurately. In an earlier analysis, in some 500 donors, most V segments appeared productive either ~90% or ~30% of the time. A few chains linked to CMV were shown in vitro to be specific for CMV antigens.

This cohort consisted of healthy bone marrow donors. In regard to this clone: No antigen is known for it.

Primers included in the PCR were 60 Vbeta and 13 Jbeta primers. TCRdb's table, derived via immunoSEQ multiplex PCR, lists solely in-frame clones and lacks some. The profile shows 100,000 to 150,000 clones, more than 60% of them singletons. The V end lost 4 bases, the J end lost 2 bases, and 13 bases lay between the germline ends. The CDR3 length is 15 residues. Germline CDR1 reads KGHSH; CDR2 reads LQKENI. The sequenced material came from PBMCs. The clonotype comes from a man aged 25 to 40 in good health and CMV-seronegative. V is TRBV18 and J is TRBJ2-3; D is undetermined. The CDR3 DNA sequence: TGTGCCAGCTCACGCAATGCACTAAACACAGATACGCAGTATTTT. It yields the protein CASSRNALNTDTQYF.